This T cell receptor beta chain was documented in a study of blood T cells in healthy people across ages. Whole-study findings and limits: In long-lived donors, naive CD4+ cell counts and diversity exceeded those of aged donors. As naive T cell percentage varied, TCR beta diversity correlated strongly with it.

A J-beta primer mix and a sample-barcoded 5' primer were used in a second PCR of about 7 to 12 cycles. MiXCR, applied by TCRdb to the 5' RACE reads, yields one record per CDR3 protein. The sample carries roughly 1,100,000 distinct CDR3 sequences, 20% to 25% recorded once. The CDR3 totals 17 residues. Germline CDR1 DFQATT, CDR2 SNEGSKA (reference sequence). This clonotype appeared once. What it binds is not known. This sample also belongs to another study, concerning T cells of mothers and their children. That study reports: The TCR beta CDR3 read count exceeded 9 million for each mother and was several million for each child. With unrelated pairs as the comparison, related mother-child pairs had a slightly higher overlap that was not significant.

The chain recombines TRBV20-1 with TRBJ2-5; 7 bases agree with TRBD2. The J call is in doubt because the DNA end fits TRBJ2-7 better. This sequence originates from a girl aged 2 to 9 in good health. Sequenced sample: blood. The chain's CDR3 is CSARDPRTGGNSYEQYF. The CDR3, as DNA: TGCAGTGCTAGAGACCCCAGGACCGGGGGGAACTCCTACGAGCAGTACTTC.